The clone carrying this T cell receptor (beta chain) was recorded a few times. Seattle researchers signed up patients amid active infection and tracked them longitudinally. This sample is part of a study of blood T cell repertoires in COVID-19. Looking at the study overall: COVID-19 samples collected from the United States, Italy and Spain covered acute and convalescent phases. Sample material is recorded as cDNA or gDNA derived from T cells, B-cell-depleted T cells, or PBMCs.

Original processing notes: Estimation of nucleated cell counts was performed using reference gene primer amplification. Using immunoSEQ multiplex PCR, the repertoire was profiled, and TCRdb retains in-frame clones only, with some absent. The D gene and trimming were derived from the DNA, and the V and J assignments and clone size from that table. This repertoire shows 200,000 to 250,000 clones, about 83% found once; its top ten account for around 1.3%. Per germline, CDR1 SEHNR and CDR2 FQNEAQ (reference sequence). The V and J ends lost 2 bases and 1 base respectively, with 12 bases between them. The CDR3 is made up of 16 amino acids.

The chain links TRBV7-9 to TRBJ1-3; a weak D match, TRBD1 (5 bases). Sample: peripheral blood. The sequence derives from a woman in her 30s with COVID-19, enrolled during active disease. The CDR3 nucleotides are TGTGCCAGCAGCTTATCTGGCAGGGCGTCTGGAAACACCATATATTTT. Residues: CASSLSGRASGNTIYF. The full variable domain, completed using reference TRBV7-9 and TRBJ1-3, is DTGVSQNPRHKITKRGQNVTFRCDPISEHNRLYWYRQTLGQGPEFLTYFQNEAQLEKSRLLSDRFSAERPKGSFSTLEIQRTEQGDSAMYLCASSLSGRASGNTIYFGEGSWLTVV.